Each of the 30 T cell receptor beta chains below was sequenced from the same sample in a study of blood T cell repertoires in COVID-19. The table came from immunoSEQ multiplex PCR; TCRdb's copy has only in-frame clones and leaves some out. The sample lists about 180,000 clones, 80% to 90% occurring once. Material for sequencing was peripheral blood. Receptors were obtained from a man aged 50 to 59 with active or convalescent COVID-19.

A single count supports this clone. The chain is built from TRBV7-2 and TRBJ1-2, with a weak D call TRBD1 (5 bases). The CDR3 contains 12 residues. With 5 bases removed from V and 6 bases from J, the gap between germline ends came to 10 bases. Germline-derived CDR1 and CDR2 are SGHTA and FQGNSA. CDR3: CASSRQSDGYTF. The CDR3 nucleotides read TGTGCCAGCAGCCGACAGAGCGATGGCTACACCTTC.

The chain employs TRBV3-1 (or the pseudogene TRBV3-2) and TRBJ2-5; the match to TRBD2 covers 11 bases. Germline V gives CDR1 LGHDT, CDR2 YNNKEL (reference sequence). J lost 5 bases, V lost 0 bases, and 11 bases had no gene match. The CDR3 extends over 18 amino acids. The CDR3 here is CASSQEWGSGGARETQYF. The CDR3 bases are TGTGCCAGCAGCCAAGAATGGGGTAGCGGGGGGGCCCGGGAGACCCAGTACTTC.

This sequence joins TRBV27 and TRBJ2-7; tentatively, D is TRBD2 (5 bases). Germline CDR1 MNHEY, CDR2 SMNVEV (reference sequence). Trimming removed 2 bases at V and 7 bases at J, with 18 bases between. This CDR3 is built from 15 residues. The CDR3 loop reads CASSLTSGILREQYF. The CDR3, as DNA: TGTGCCAGCAGTTTAACCTCGGGGATCCTACGTGAGCAGTACTTC.

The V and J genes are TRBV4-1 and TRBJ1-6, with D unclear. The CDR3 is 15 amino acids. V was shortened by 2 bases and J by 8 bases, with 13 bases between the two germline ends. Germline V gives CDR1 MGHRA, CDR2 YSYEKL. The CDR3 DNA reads TGCGCCAGCAGCCAAATGCAGACGACTTATTCACCCCTCCACTTT. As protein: CASSQMQTTYSPLHF.

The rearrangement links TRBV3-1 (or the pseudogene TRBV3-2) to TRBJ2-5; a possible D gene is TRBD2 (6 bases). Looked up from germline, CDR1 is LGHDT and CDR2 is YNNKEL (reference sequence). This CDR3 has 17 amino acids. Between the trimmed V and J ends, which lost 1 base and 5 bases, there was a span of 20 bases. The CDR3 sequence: CASSQGTTQTRSETQYF. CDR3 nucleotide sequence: TGTGCCAGCAGCCAAGGGACTACCCAAACTCGTTCGGAGACCCAGTACTTC.

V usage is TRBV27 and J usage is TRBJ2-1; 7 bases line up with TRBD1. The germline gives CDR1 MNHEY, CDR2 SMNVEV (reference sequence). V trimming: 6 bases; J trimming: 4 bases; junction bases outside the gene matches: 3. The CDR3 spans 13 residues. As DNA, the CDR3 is TGTGCCAGCAGCGGGACAGTTTACAATGAGCAGTTCTTC. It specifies CASSGTVYNEQFF.

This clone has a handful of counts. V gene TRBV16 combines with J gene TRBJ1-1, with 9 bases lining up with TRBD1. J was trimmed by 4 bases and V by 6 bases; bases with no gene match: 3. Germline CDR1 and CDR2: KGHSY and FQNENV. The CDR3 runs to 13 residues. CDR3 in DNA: TGTGCCAGCAGAAGGGACAGGGTCACTGAAGCTTTCTTT. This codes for CASRRDRVTEAFF. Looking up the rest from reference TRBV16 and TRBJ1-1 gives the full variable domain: GEEVAQTPKHLVRGEGQKAKLYCAPIKGHSYVFWYQQVLKNEFKFLISFQNENVFDETGMPKERFSAKCLPNSPCSLEIQATKLEDSAVYFCASRRDRVTEAFFGQGTRLTVV.

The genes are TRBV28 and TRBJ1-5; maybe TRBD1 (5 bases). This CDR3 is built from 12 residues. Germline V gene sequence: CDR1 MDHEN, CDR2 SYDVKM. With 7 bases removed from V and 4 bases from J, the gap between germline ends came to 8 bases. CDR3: CASNRRNQPQHF. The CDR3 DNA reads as TGTGCCAGCAACAGGCGTAATCAGCCCCAGCATTTT.

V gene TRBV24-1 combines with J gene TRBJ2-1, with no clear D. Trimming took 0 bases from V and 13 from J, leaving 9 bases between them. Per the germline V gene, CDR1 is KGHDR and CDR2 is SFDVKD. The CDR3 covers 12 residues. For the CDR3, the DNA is TGTGCCACCAGTGATTTGGTCAGTCGACAGTTCTTC. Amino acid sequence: CATSDLVSRQFF.

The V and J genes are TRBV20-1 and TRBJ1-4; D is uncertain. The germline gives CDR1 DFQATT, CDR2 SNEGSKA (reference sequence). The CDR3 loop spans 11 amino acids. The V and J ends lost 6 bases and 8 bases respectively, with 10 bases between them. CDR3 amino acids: CSALQREKLFF. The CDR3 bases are TGCAGTGCCCTACAGCGGGAAAAACTGTTTTTT.

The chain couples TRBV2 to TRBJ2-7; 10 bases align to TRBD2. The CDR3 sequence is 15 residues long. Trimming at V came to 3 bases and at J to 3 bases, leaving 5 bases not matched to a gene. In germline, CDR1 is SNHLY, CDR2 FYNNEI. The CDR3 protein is CASSESLAGVYEQYF. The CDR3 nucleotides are TGTGCCAGCAGTGAGAGTCTAGCGGGGGTCTACGAGCAGTACTTC. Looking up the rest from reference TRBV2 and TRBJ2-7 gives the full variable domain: EPEVTQTPSHQVTQMGQEVILRCVPISNHLYFYWYRQILGQKVEFLVSFYNNEISEKSEIFDDQFSVERPDGSNFTLKIRSTKLEDSAMYFCASSESLAGVYEQYFGPGTRLTVT.

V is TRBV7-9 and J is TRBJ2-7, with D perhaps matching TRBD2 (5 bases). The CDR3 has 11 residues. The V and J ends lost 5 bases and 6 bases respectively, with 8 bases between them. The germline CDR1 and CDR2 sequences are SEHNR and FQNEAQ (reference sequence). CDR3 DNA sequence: TGTGCCAGCAGCACCGCGGGCGAGCAGTACTTC. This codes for CASSTAGEQYF.

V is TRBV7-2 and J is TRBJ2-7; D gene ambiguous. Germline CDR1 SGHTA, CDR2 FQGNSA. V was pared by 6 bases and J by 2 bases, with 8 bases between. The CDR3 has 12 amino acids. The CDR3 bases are TGTGCCAGCAGTTCCCCCGCCTACGAGCAGTACTTC. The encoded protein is CASSSPAYEQYF.

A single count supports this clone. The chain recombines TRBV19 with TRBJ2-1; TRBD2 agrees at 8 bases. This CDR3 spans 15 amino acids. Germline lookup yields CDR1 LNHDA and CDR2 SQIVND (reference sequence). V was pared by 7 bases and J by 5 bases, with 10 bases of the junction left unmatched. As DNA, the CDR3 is TGTGCCAGTAACGCCGGAAGCGGGGGAAACAATGAGCAGTTCTTC. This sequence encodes CASNAGSGGNNEQFF.

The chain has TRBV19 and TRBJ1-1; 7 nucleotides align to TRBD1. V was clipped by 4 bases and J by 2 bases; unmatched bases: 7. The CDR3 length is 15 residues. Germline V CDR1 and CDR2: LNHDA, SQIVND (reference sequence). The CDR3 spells CASSTKGQLNTEAFF. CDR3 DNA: TGTGCCAGTAGTACCAAGGGACAGCTTAACACTGAAGCTTTCTTT. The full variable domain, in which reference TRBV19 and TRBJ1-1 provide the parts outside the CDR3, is DGGITQSPKYLFRKEGQNVTLSCEQNLNHDAMYWYRQDPGQGLRLIYYSQIVNDFQKGDIAEGYSVSREKKESFPLTVTSAQKNPTAFYLCASSTKGQLNTEAFFGQGTRLTVV.

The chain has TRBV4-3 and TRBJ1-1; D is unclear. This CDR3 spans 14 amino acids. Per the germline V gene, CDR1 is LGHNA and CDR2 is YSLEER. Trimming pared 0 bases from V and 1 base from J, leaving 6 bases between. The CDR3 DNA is TGCGCCAGCAGCCAAGAACAAACGAACACTGAAGCTTTCTTT. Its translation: CASSQEQTNTEAFF.

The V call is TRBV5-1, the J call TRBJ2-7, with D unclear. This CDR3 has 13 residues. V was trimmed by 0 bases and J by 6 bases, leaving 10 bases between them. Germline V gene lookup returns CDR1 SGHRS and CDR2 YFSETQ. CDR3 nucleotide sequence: TGCGCCAGCAGCTTGGAGGCAGGTACCGAGCAGTACTTC. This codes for CASSLEAGTEQYF.

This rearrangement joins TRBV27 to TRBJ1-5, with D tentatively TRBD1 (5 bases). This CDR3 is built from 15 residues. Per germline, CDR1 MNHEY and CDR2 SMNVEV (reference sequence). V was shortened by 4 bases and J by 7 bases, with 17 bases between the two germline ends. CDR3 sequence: CASSSLNRPGQPQHF. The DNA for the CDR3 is TGTGCCAGCAGTTCACTCAACAGGCCCGGACAGCCCCAGCATTTT.

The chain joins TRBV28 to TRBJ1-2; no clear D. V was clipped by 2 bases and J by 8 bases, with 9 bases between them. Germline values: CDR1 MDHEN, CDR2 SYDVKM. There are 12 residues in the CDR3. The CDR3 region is CASSLRAFGYTF. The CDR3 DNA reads TGTGCCAGCAGTTTAAGAGCGTTCGGCTACACCTTC.

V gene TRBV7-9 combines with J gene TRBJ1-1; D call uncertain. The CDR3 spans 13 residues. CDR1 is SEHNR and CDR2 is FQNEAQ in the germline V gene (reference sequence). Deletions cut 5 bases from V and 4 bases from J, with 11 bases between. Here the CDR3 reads CASSPRVGTEAFF. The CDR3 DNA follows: TGTGCCAGCAGCCCGAGGGTTGGCACTGAAGCTTTCTTT.

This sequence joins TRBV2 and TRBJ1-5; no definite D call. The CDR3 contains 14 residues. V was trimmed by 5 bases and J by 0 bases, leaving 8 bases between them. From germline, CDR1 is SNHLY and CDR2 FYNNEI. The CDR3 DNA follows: TGTGCCAGCAGTAGTGACAATAGCAATCAGCCCCAGCATTTT. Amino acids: CASSSDNSNQPQHF.

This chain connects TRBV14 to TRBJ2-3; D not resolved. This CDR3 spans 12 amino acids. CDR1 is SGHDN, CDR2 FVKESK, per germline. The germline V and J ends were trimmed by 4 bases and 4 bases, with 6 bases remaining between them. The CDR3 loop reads CASSPSADTQYF. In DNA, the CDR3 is TGTGCCAGCAGCCCCAGCGCAGATACGCAGTATTTT.

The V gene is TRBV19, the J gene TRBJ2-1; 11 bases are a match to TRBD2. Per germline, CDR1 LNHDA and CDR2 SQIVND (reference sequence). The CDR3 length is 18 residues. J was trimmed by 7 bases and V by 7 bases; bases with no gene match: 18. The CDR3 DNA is TGTGCCAGTACCCTAAAAGAGGTAGCGGGAGGGCCGGAAAATGAGCAGTTCTTC. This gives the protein CASTLKEVAGGPENEQFF.

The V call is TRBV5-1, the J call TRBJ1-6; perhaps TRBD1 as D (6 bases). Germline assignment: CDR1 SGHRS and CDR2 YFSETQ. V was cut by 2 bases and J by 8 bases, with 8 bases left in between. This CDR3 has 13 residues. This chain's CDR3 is CASSFNRDSPLHF. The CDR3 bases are TGCGCCAGCAGCTTCAACAGGGATTCACCCCTCCACTTT.

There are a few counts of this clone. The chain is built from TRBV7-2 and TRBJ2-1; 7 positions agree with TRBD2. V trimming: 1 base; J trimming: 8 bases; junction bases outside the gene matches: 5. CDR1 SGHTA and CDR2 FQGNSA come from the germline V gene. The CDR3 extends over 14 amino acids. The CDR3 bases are TGTGCCAGCAGCTTAGTTGTGGGAGGGGATGAGCAGTTCTTC. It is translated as CASSLVVGGDEQFF.

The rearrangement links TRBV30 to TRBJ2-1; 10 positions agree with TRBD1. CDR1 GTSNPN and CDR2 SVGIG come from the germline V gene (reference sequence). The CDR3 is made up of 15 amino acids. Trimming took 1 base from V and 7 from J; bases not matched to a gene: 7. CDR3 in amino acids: CAWSATGTGVNEQFF. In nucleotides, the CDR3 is TGTGCCTGGAGTGCCACCGGGACAGGGGTTAATGAGCAGTTCTTC.

CDR3 in amino acids: CASSTLDRGTIDTQYF. CDR3 coding DNA: TGTGCCAGTAGTACACTCGACAGGGGAACCATAGATACGCAGTATTTT. The chain combines TRBV19 with TRBJ2-3, with 8 bases fitting TRBD1. The germline V gene encodes CDR1 LNHDA and CDR2 SQIVND (reference sequence). The CDR3 has 16 residues. After removal of 4 bases from V and 5 bases from J, the junction contained 11 bases not matched to a gene.

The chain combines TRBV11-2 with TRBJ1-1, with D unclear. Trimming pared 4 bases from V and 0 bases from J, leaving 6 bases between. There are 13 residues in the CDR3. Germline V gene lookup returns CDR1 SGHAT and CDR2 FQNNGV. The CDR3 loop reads CASSYSLNTEAFF. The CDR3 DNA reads TGTGCCAGCAGCTACTCCCTGAACACTGAAGCTTTCTTT.

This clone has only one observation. CDR3 protein: CASSRDSDNSPLHF. CDR3 sequence (DNA): TGCGCCAGCAGCCGGGACAGCGATAATTCACCCCTCCACTTT. This chain links TRBV5-1 with TRBJ1-6; TRBD1 aligns across 7 bases. In germline, CDR1 is SGHRS, CDR2 YFSETQ. Trimming at V came to 4 bases and at J to 5 bases, leaving 3 bases not matched to a gene. The CDR3 runs 14 residues.

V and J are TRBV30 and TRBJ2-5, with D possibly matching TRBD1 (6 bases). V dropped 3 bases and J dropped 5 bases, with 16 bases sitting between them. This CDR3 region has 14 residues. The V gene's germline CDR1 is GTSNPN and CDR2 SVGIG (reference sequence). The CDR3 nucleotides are TGTGCCTGGAGGGGTCAGGGGCGGATTGAGACCCAGTACTTC. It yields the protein CAWRGQGRIETQYF.